This is a list of T cell receptor beta chains from one sample in a study of technical replicates of blood from a handful of donors. Libraries were prepared by immunoSEQ multiplex PCR; TCRdb keeps only in-frame clonotypes and omits some of them. The sample holds about 83,000 clones, roughly 92% seen once. The specimen sequenced was T cells isolated from PBMCs. Receptor source: a human donor in good health. Each CDR3 is given with its conserved first and last residue. The D gene is left open where the match is weak. Rows may omit the clone size; those that give it use once, few, many or a size class.

j_call clone_size v_call d_call cdr3_aa cdr3_nt
TRBJ1-2 . TRBV10-2 . CASSANPGPNGYTF TGCGCCAGCAGTGCCAACCCGGGTCCTAATGGCTACACCTTC
TRBJ2-5 . TRBV4-1 TRBD1 CASSQVGTVQETQYF TGCGCCAGCAGCCAAGTGGGGACAGTCCAAGAGACCCAGTACTTC
TRBJ2-7 . TRBV7-9 TRBD1 CASSPLASGTGAYEQYF TGTGCCAGCAGCCCACTGGCGAGTGGGACAGGAGCCTACGAGCAGTACTTC
TRBJ2-5 . TRBV6-5 TRBD2 CASSYSVTSAPETQYF TGTGCCAGCAGTTACTCGGTGACTAGCGCCCCAGAGACCCAGTACTTC
TRBJ2-5 . TRBV9 TRBD2 CASSATPRGVQETQYF TGTGCCAGCAGCGCCACCCCGCGGGGGGTCCAAGAGACCCAGTACTTC
TRBJ2-1 . TRBV27 TRBD2 CASSKGTSGTEQFF TGTGCCAGCAGCAAGGGGACTAGCGGGACTGAGCAGTTCTTC
TRBJ2-2 . TRBV9 TRBD2 CASTSGNTGELFF TGTGCCAGCACTAGCGGAAACACCGGGGAGCTGTTTTTT
TRBJ1-1 . TRBV2 . CASSAQGVGTTEAFF TGTGCCAGCAGTGCACAGGGAGTGGGGACCACTGAAGCTTTCTTT
TRBJ2-1 . TRBV9 TRBD2 CASSPPGLAGGLEQFF TGTGCCAGCAGCCCACCCGGGTTAGCGGGGGGGCTTGAGCAGTTCTTC
TRBJ1-5 . TRBV2 . CASSENSNQPQHF TGTGCCAGCAGCGAGAATAGCAATCAGCCCCAGCATTTT
TRBJ2-3 . TRBV7-9 TRBD1 CASSTTGETDTQYF TGTGCCAGCAGCACGACAGGGGAGACAGATACGCAGTATTTT
TRBJ1-1 . TRBV25-1 . CASSRTRRNTEAFF TGTGCCAGCAGTAGGACACGGCGGAACACTGAAGCTTTCTTT
TRBJ2-1 . TRBV2 TRBD1 CASRRDRGSYNEQFF TGTGCCAGCAGGAGGGACAGGGGATCCTACAATGAGCAGTTCTTC
TRBJ1-1 . TRBV4-1 . CASTKGTVNTEAFF TGCGCCAGCACCAAAGGAACAGTGAACACTGAAGCTTTCTTT
TRBJ1-5 . TRBV30 . CAWSGGWGDNQPQHF TGTGCCTGGAGTGGGGGTTGGGGCGACAATCAGCCCCAGCATTTT
TRBJ1-3 . TRBV7-9 TRBD1 CASSLGVTGDRNTIYF TGTGCCAGCAGCTTAGGCGTGACAGGGGATCGTAACACCATATATTTT
TRBJ1-1 . TRBV5-1 TRBD1 CASSSWTGKAEAFF TGCGCCAGCAGTTCCTGGACAGGGAAGGCTGAAGCTTTCTTT
TRBJ2-7 . TRBV28 . CASSLEGTPLYEQYF TGTGCCAGCAGTTTAGAGGGGACACCGCTCTACGAGCAGTACTTC
TRBJ1-4 . TRBV7-9 TRBD1 CASSRQTLDRGRVGEKLFF TGTGCCAGCAGCCGACAGACTTTAGACAGGGGGCGGGTCGGTGAAAAACTGTTTTTT
TRBJ1-2 . TRBV29-1 TRBD1 CSDDRGWGYTF TGCAGCGACGACAGGGGCTGGGGCTACACCTTC
TRBJ1-5 . TRBV7-6 TRBD1 CASSLGTGGGQPQHF TGTGCCAGCAGCTTAGGGACAGGGGGAGGTCAGCCCCAGCATTTT
TRBJ1-2 once TRBV15 . CATSREGTGHYGYTF TGTGCCACCAGCAGAGAAGGTACAGGGCACTATGGCTACACCTTC
TRBJ1-4 . TRBV5-1 TRBD1 CASSLWTGDEKLFF TGCGCCAGCAGCTTGTGGACAGGGGATGAAAAACTGTTTTTT
TRBJ2-1 . TRBV6-5 TRBD1 CASSYSRDRALYEQFF TGTGCCAGCAGTTACTCGAGGGACAGGGCTCTATATGAGCAGTTCTTC
TRBJ2-3 . TRBV19 . CASRPRGTEADTQYF TGTGCCAGTCGTCCTAGGGGGACGGAAGCAGATACGCAGTATTTT
TRBJ1-3 once TRBV4-2 . CASSRYRGSGNTIYF TGTGCCAGCAGCCGATACCGGGGATCTGGAAACACCATATATTTT
TRBJ1-2 . TRBV28 . CASSATGGTNYGYTF TGTGCCAGCAGTGCTACCGGGGGTACTAACTATGGCTACACCTTC
TRBJ1-2 . TRBV5-5 . CASSYGGGPANYGYTF TGTGCCAGCAGCTATGGGGGGGGCCCAGCTAACTATGGCTACACCTTC
TRBJ2-6 . TRBV20-1 . CSVPGPNVLTF TGCAGTGTGCCGGGTCCCAACGTCCTGACTTTC